Shown below are 16 T cell receptor beta chains from a single sample sequenced in a study of blood T cell repertoires in COVID-19. Repertoires were generated with immunoSEQ multiplex PCR, while TCRdb's copy carries only in-frame clones and drops some. The table records about 240,000 clones, under 90% of them present only once. Sequences were obtained from PBMCs or T cells enriched from blood (not recorded which). The receptors shown here come from a woman in her thirties or forties who had been exposed to COVID-19.

The rearrangement uses TRBV19 and TRBJ1-4; maybe TRBD1 (6 bases). V was cut by 3 bases and J by 4 bases, with 12 bases left in between. The length of the CDR3 is 15 residues. CDR1 LNHDA and CDR2 SQIVND come from the germline V gene (reference sequence). The CDR3 is CASSIFGQLNEKLFF. CDR3 bases: TGTGCCAGTAGTATCTTTGGACAGCTTAATGAAAAACTGTTTTTT.

The chain links TRBV5-4 to TRBJ2-1; 10 bases map to TRBD2. Germline V CDR1 and CDR2: SGHNT, YYREEE (reference sequence). Germline trimming cut 4 bases from V and 5 bases from J; bases unmatched to any gene: 3. CDR3 length equals 14 residues. CDR3 sequence reads: CASSPTSGDNEQFF. CDR3 nucleotides: TGTGCCAGCAGCCCAACTAGCGGGGACAATGAGCAGTTCTTC. The full variable domain, completed using reference TRBV5-4 and TRBJ2-1, is ETGVTQSPTHLIKTRGQQVTLRCSSQSGHNTVSWYQQALGQGPQFIFQYYREEENGRGNFPPRFSGLQFPNYSSELNVNALELDDSALYLCASSPTSGDNEQFFGPGTRLTVL.

In this sample, this clone turned up once. V usage is TRBV5-1 and J usage is TRBJ1-2, with 8 positions matching TRBD1. Losses at the gene ends were 2 bases for V and 5 bases for J; bases not matched to a gene: 5. Germline CDR1 and CDR2: SGHRS and YFSETQ. This CDR3 has 14 residues. The CDR3 DNA sequence: TGCGCCAGCAGCTTCGCAGGGGGCGGGTATGGCTACACCTTC. It codes for CASSFAGGGYGYTF.

The chain employs TRBV15 and TRBJ2-7, with TRBD2 matching 7 bases. V shed 0 bases and J 1 base; nucleotides not matched to a gene: 3. The CDR3 sequence is 15 residues long. Germline-derived CDR1 and CDR2 are LNHNV and YYDKDF (reference sequence). The CDR3 DNA sequence: TGTGCCACCAGCAGAGAACGGACTAGATCCTACGAGCAGTACTTC. The encoded protein is CATSRERTRSYEQYF.

A single count supports this clone. The chain couples TRBV18 to TRBJ1-1; D remains unclear. V lost 2 bases to trimming and J lost 0 bases, with 10 bases between them. CDR3 length: 15 residues. Germline V gene data show CDR1 as KGHSH and CDR2 as LQKENI. CDR3 DNA: TGTGCCAGCTCACCAGTTATCGAGGTGAACACTGAAGCTTTCTTT. This translates into CASSPVIEVNTEAFF.

The V call is TRBV19, the J call TRBJ2-2; TRBD1 aligns across 8 bases. The CDR3 length is 17 residues. The junction had 5 bases not matched to a gene; V was cut back by 1 base and J by 1 base. The germline CDR1 and CDR2 sequences are LNHDA and SQIVND (reference sequence). CDR3: CASSIGITGGNTGELFF. The CDR3 DNA sequence: TGTGCCAGTAGTATAGGTATCACAGGGGGGAACACCGGGGAGCTGTTTTTT. The whole variable domain, filled in from reference TRBV19 and TRBJ2-2, reads DGGITQSPKYLFRKEGQNVTLSCEQNLNHDAMYWYRQDPGQGLRLIYYSQIVNDFQKGDIAEGYSVSREKKESFPLTVTSAQKNPTAFYLCASSIGITGGNTGELFFGEGSRLTVL.

This clone has more than one count but fewer than ten. The rearrangement uses TRBV5-1 and TRBJ2-1; 9 bases are a match to TRBD1. The CDR3 length is 15 residues. J lost 8 bases, V lost 4 bases, and 10 bases had no gene match. Germline V gene lookup returns CDR1 SGHRS and CDR2 YFSETQ. CDR3 in DNA: TGCGCCAGCAGCCCGCAAAATAGACAGGGGGATGAGCAGTTCTTC. This translates into CASSPQNRQGDEQFF.

The rearrangement uses TRBV30 and TRBJ1-1; D gene uncertain. V was shortened by 4 bases and J by 1 base, with 7 bases between the two germline ends. Germline CDR1 GTSNPN, CDR2 SVGIG (reference sequence). CDR3 length: 12 residues. The CDR3 is CAWTRGNTEAFF. Written as DNA, the CDR3 is TGTGCCTGGACCCGAGGGAACACTGAAGCTTTCTTT.

The rearrangement links TRBV30 to TRBJ2-7, with 9 bases fitting TRBD2. The V gene's germline CDR1 is GTSNPN and CDR2 SVGIG (reference sequence). V lost 6 bases to trimming and J lost 3 bases; unmatched junction nucleotides: 9. This CDR3 has 14 amino acids. The CDR3 loop is CACSRGGADYEQYF. Here the CDR3 DNA reads TGTGCCTGTTCTCGCGGGGGGGCAGACTACGAGCAGTACTTC.

The V and J genes are TRBV9 and TRBJ2-5; possible D gene TRBD2, 7 bases. Per germline, CDR1 SGDLS and CDR2 YYNGEE. V gave up 3 bases and J gave up 2 bases, with 14 bases separating them. This CDR3 contains 15 residues. In DNA form, the CDR3 reads TGTGCCAGCAGCGGCGGAGGGGGGGCACAAGAGACCCAGTACTTC. Translating gives CASSGGGGAQETQYF.

Only one count was recorded for this clone. The gene calls are TRBV28 and TRBJ2-3, with 7 positions matching TRBD2. Germline CDR1 is MDHEN and CDR2 is SYDVKM. V lost 6 bases, J lost 2 bases, and 5 bases stayed unmatched. The CDR3 has 14 amino acids. The CDR3 nucleotides read TGTGCCAGCAGACCAGGACTAGTCACAGATACGCAGTATTTT. Encoded protein: CASRPGLVTDTQYF.

The chain joins TRBV28 to TRBJ1-2; D is undetermined. The CDR3 consists of 13 residues. The germline V and J ends were trimmed by 2 bases and 8 bases, with 12 bases remaining between them. CDR1 and CDR2 (germline): MDHEN, SYDVKM. The CDR3 DNA is TGTGCCAGCAGTTTACACACCAGTGGCGGCTACACCTTC. Translating it yields CASSLHTSGGYTF.

This clone was seen only once. The CDR3 sequence is CASSQDLQGRAGYTF. The CDR3, as DNA: TGTGCCAGCAGCCAAGATTTACAAGGGAGGGCTGGCTACACCTTC. The rearrangement links TRBV4-2 to TRBJ1-2; D is unresolved. The CDR3 runs to 15 residues. Trimming removed 0 bases from V and 7 bases from J, with 15 bases in between. Germline loops: CDR1 LGHNA, CDR2 YNFKEQ.

The chain uses TRBV12-3 or TRBV12-4 and TRBJ1-2, with TRBD1 matching over 8 bases. This CDR3 is 13 amino acids long. V shed 6 bases and J 7 bases; nucleotides not matched to a gene: 7. The CDR3 DNA reads as TGTGCCAGCAGCGGACAGGGTGTGTTTGGCTACACCTTC. Translated: CASSGQGVFGYTF.

This clone was seen only a few times. The rearrangement joins TRBV3-1 (or the pseudogene TRBV3-2) to TRBJ2-7, with 7 positions matching TRBD1. The V segment lost 4 bases and the J segment 0 bases; nucleotides outside the gene matches: 12. CDR1 and CDR2 (germline): LGHDT, YNNKEL (reference sequence). The CDR3 totals 17 residues. The CDR3 loop is CASSLIPGTADSYEQYF. The CDR3 region has the DNA TGTGCCAGCAGCCTCATCCCTGGGACAGCGGACTCCTACGAGCAGTACTTC.

This clone was picked up many times. The J gene is TRBJ2-7, the V gene TRBV14, with D possibly being TRBD2 (5 bases). Trimming left V 5 bases short and J 7 bases short, with 15 bases between. Germline V gives CDR1 SGHDN, CDR2 FVKESK. The CDR3 runs 13 residues. Written as DNA, the CDR3 is TGTGCCAGCAGCGTTACGTTCCGGACTGAGCAGTACTTC. It encodes CASSVTFRTEQYF.